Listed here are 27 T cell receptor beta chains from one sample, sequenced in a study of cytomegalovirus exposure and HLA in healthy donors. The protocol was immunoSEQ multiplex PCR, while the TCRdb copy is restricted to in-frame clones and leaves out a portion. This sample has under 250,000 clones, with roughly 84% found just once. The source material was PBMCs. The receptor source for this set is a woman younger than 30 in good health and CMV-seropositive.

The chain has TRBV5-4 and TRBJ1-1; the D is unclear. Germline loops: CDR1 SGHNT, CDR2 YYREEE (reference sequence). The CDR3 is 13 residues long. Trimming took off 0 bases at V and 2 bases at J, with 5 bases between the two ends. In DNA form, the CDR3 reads TGTGCCAGCAGCTTGGTCTCCAACACTGAAGCTTTCTTT. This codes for CASSLVSNTEAFF. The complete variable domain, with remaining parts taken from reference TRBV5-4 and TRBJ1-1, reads ETGVTQSPTHLIKTRGQQVTLRCSSQSGHNTVSWYQQALGQGPQFIFQYYREEENGRGNFPPRFSGLQFPNYSSELNVNALELDDSALYLCASSLVSNTEAFFGQGTRLTVV.

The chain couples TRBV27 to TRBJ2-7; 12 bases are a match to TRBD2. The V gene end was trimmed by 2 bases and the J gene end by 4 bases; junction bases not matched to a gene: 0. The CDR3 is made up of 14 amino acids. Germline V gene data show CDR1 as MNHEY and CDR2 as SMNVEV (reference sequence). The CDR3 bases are TGTGCCAGCAGTTTAACTAGCGGGGGGTACGAGCAGTACTTC. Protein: CASSLTSGGYEQYF.

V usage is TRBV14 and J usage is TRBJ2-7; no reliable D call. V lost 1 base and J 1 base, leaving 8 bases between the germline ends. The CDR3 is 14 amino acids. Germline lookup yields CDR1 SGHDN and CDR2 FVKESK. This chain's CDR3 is CASSQGSGSYEQYF. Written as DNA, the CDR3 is TGTGCCAGCAGCCAAGGCTCAGGATCCTACGAGCAGTACTTC.

The CDR3 spells CASSLDRPNRNEQFF. In DNA, the CDR3 is TGTGCCAGCAGCCTTGACAGACCCAATAGGAATGAGCAGTTCTTC. The V call is TRBV2, the J call TRBJ2-1; tentatively, D is TRBD1 (5 bases). Germline lookup yields CDR1 SNHLY and CDR2 FYNNEI. The CDR3 is made up of 15 amino acids. V lost 6 bases, J lost 7 bases, and 19 bases lay in between.

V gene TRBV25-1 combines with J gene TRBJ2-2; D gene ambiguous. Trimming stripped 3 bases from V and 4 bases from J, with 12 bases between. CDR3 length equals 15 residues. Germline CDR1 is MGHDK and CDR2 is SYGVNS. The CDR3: CASSDSTPLTGELFF. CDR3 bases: TGTGCCAGCAGTGACTCCACACCTCTCACCGGGGAGCTGTTTTTT.

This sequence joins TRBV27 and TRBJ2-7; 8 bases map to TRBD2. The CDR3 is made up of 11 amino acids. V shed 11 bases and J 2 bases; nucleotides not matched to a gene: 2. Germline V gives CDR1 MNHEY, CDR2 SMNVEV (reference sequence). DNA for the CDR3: TGTGCCGTGGGACTAGCCTACGAGCAGTACTTC. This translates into CAVGLAYEQYF.

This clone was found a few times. DNA of the CDR3: TGTGCCAGCTCCTCCCCAGGCGGGCTCTCCTACGAGCAGTACTTC. Its translation is CASSSPGGLSYEQYF. The chain is built from TRBV6-5 and TRBJ2-7; tentative D call: TRBD2 (5 bases). V was cut by 8 bases and J by 0 bases, with 17 bases left in between. This CDR3 is built from 15 residues. Per the germline V gene, CDR1 is MNHEY and CDR2 is SVGAGI.

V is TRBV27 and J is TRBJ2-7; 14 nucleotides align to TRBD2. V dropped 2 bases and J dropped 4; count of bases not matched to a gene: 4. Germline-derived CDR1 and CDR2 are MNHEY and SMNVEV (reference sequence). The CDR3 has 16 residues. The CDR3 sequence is CASSLRGTSGSYEQYF. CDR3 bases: TGTGCCAGCAGTTTACGAGGGACTAGCGGGAGTTACGAGCAGTACTTC.

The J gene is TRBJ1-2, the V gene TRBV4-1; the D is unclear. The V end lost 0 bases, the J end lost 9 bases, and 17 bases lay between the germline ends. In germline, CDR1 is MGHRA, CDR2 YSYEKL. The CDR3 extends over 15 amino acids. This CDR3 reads CASSQDSGAALRYTF. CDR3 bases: TGCGCCAGCAGCCAAGATTCAGGCGCAGCCCTTCGCTACACCTTC.

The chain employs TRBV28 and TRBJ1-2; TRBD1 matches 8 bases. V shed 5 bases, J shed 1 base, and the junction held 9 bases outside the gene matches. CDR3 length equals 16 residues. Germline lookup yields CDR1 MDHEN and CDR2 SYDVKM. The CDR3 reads CASSLPTGDLNYGYTF. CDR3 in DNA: TGTGCCAGCAGTCTCCCGACAGGGGACCTTAACTATGGCTACACCTTC.

The CDR3 DNA sequence: TGTGCCACCGGGATGGAGAACACTGAAGCTTTCTTT. Its translation is CATGMENTEAFF. The chain uses TRBV10-3 and TRBJ1-1; D gene unclear. Trimming removed 10 bases at V and 1 base at J, with 10 bases between. There are 12 residues in the CDR3. Looked up from germline, CDR1 is ENHRY and CDR2 is SYGVKD.

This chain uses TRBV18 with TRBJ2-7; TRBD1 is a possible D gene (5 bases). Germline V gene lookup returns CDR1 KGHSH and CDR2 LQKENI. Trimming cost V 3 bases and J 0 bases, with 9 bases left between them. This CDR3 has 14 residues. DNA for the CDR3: TGTGCCAGCTCACCGGTACAGGACTCCTACGAGCAGTACTTC. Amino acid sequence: CASSPVQDSYEQYF.

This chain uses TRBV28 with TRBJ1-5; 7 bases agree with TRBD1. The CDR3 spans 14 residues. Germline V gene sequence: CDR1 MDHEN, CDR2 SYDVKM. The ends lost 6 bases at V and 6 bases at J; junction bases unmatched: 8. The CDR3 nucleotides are TGTGCCAGCAGACGCGGGACAGTCGTTCAGCCCCAGCATTTT. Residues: CASRRGTVVQPQHF.

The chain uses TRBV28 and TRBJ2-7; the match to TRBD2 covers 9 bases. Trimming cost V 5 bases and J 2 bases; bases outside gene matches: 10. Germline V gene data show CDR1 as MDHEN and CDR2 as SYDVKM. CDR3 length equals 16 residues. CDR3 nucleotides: TGTGCCAGCAGTCCCTTCAAGACTAGCGGCGCCTACGAGCAGTACTTC. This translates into CASSPFKTSGAYEQYF.

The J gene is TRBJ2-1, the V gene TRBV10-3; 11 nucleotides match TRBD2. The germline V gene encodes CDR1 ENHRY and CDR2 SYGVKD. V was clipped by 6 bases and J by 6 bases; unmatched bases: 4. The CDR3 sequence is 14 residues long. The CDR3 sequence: CAIRLGTSGNEQFF. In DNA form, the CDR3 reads TGTGCCATCAGGCTCGGGACTAGCGGCAATGAGCAGTTCTTC.

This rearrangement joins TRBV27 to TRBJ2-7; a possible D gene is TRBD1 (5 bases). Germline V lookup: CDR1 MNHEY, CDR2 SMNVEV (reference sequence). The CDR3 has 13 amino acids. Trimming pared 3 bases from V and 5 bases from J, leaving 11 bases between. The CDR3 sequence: CASSLAGRNEQYF. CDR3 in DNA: TGTGCCAGCAGTTTGGCAGGGCGAAACGAGCAGTACTTC.

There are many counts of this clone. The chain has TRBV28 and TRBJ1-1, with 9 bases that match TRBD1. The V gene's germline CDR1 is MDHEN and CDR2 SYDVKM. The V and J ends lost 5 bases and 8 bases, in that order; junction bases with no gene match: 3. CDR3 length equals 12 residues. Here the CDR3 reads CASSRTGDEAFF. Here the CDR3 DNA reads TGTGCCAGCAGTCGGACAGGGGACGAAGCTTTCTTT.

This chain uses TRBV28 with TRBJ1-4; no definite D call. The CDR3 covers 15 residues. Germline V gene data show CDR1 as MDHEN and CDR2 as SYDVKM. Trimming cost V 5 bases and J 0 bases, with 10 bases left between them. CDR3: CASSEGGATNEKLFF. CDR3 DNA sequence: TGTGCCAGCAGTGAGGGAGGAGCAACTAATGAAAAACTGTTTTTT.

The CDR3 here is CASSIRGQFEQFF. The CDR3 coding sequence is TGTGCCAGTAGTATTCGAGGCCAATTTGAGCAGTTCTTC. This chain uses TRBV19 with TRBJ2-1; D gene uncertain. V dropped 3 bases and J dropped 9 bases, with 12 bases sitting between them. CDR1 and CDR2 from the germline V gene are LNHDA and SQIVND (reference sequence). CDR3 length: 13 residues.

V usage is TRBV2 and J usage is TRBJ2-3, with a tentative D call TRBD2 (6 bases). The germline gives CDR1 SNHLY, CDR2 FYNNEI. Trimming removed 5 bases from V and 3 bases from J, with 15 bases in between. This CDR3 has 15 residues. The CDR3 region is CASSSGVQHTDTQYF. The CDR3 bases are TGTGCCAGCAGTTCGGGAGTCCAGCATACAGATACGCAGTATTTT.

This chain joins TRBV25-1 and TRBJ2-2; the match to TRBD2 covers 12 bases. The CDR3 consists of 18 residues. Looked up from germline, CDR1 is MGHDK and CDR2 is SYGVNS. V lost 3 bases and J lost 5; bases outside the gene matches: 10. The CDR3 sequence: CASSDPRLAGEDTGELFF. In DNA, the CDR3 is TGTGCCAGCAGTGATCCCCGACTAGCGGGAGAGGATACCGGGGAGCTGTTTTTT.

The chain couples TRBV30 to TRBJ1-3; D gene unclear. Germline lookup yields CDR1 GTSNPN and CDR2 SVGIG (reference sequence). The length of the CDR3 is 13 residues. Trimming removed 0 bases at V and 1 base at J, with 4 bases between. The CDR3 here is CAWSVSSGNTIYF. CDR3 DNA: TGTGCCTGGAGTGTATCGTCTGGAAACACCATATATTTT.

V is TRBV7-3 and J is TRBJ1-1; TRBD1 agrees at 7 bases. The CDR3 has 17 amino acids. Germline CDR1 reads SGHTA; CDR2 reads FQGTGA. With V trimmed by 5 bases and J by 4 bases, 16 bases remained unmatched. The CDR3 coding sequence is TGTGCCAGCAGCCCGGGACAGAACGTAGGACTTGGCACTGAAGCTTTCTTT. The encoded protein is CASSPGQNVGLGTEAFF.

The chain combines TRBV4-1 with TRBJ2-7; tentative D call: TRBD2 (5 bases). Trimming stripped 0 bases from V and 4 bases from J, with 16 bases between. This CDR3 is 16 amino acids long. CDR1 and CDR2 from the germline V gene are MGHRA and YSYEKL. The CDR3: CASSQDIDAGIYEQYF. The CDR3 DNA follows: TGCGCCAGCAGCCAAGATATCGACGCGGGCATATACGAGCAGTACTTC.

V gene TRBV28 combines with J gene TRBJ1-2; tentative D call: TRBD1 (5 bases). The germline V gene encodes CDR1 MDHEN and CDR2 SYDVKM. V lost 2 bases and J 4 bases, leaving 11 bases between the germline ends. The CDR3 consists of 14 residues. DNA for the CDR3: TGTGCCAGCAGTTTAATGCAGGGTAGCTATGGCTACACCTTC. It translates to CASSLMQGSYGYTF.

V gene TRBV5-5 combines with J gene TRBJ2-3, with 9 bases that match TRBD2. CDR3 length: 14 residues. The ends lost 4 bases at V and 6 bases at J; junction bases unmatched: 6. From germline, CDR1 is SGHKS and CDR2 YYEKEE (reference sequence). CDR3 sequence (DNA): TGTGCCAGCAGCGGGGCGGGAGGGTCGGATACGCAGTATTTT. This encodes CASSGAGGSDTQYF.

The CDR3 DNA follows: TGTGCCAGCAGCTCACACAAAGCGGGAGTAGCTTACAATGAGCAGTTCTTC. Protein product: CASSSHKAGVAYNEQFF. The chain employs TRBV13 and TRBJ2-1; TRBD2 matches 8 bases. CDR1 PRHDT and CDR2 FYEKMQ come from the germline V gene (reference sequence). V gave up 4 bases and J gave up 4 bases; unmatched junction bases: 12. The CDR3 extends over 17 amino acids.